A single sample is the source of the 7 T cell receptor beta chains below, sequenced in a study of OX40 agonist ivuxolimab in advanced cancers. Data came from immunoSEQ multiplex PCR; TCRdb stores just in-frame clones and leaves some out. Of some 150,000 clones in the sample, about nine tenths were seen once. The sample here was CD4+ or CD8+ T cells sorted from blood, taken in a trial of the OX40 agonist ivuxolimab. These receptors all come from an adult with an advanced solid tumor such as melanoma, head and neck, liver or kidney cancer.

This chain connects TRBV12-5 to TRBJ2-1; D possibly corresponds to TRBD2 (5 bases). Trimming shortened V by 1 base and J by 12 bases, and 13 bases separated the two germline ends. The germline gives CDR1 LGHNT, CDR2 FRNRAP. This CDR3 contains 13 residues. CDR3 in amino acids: CASGLGTLNRQFF. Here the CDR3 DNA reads TGTGCTAGTGGTTTGGGGACTTTAAACAGGCAGTTCTTC.

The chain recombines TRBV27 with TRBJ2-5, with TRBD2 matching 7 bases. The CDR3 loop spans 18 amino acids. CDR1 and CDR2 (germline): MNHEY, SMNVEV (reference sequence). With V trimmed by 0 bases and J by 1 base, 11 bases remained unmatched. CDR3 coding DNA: TGTGCCAGCAGTTTATCCCTACGGGGAGGGAGGCTCCAAGAGACCCAGTACTTC. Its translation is CASSLSLRGGRLQETQYF.

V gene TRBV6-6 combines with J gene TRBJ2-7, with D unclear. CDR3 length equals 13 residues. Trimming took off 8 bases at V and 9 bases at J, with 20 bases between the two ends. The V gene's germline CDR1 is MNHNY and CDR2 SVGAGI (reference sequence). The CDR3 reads CASAPAYLTRQYF. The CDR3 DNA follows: TGTGCCAGCGCACCGGCCTACCTTACGAGGCAGTACTTC.

CDR3 bases: TGTGCCAGCGGCTTGAGGTTGACTACAGGAAACACCATATATTTT. This translates into CASGLRLTTGNTIYF. J is TRBJ1-3 and V is TRBV28; unclear D gene. Looked up from germline, CDR1 is MDHEN and CDR2 is SYDVKM. Trimming removed 8 bases from V and 4 bases from J, with 18 bases in between. The CDR3 is 15 amino acids.

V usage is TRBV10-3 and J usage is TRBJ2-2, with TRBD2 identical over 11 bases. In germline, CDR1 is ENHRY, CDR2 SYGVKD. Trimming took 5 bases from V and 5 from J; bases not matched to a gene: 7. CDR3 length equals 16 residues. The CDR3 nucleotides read TGTGCCATCAGTTTAGCGGGAGGGAAAGGAACCGGGGAGCTGTTTTTT. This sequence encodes CAISLAGGKGTGELFF.

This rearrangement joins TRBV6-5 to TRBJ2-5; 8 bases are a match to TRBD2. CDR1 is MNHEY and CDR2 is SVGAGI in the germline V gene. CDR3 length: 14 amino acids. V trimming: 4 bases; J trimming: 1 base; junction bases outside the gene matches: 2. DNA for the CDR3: TGTGCCAGCAGTTTAGCGGGAACCCAAGAGACCCAGTACTTC. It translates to CASSLAGTQETQYF.

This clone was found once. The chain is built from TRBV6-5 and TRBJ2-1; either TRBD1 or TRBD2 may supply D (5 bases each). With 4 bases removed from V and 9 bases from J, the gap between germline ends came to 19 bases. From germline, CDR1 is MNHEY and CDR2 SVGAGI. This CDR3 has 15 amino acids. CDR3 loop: CASSSPLGRASEQFF. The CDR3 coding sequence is TGTGCCAGCAGTTCCCCACTAGGCAGGGCGTCTGAGCAGTTCTTC.